This entry lists 6 T cell receptor beta chains sequenced from one sample in a study of CXCR3-negative and CXCR3-positive naive CD8 T cells. For these receptors, no antigen is known. The TRB libraries of cDNA were built by UMI-labeled 5' RACE. TCRdb derives one entry per CDR3 protein from the 5' RACE reads, leaving out DNA. The sample has some 150,000 distinct CDR3 sequences. Study-wide findings and caveats: More hydrophobic TRB CDR3s occurred in CXCR3-positive than in CXCR3-negative naive cells.

The specimen sequenced was naive CXCR3+ CD8+ T cells from blood. Subset given: CD45RO-CCR7+CD27+CD95- naive CD8+ T cells expressing CXCR3 (TNR3+). The receptors shown here come from a human donor in good health. Some clones in this sample may be carry-over from other donors' samples.

The gene calls are TRBV5-6 and TRBJ2-5; TCRdb's assignment of TRBD1 cannot be checked, as there is no DNA. Germline CDR1 reads SGHDT; CDR2 reads YYEEEE. The CDR3 length is 14 residues. CDR3 sequence reads: CASSLQGAGETQYF.

V and J are TRBV6-4 and TRBJ2-7; absent DNA, TCRdb's TRBD1 call cannot be checked. CDR1 is MRHNA, CDR2 SNTAGT, per germline. CDR3 length: 17 residues. CDR3: CASRLGMFGQGSYEQYF.

J is TRBJ2-1 and V is TRBV29-1; absent DNA, TCRdb's TRBD1 call cannot be checked. The germline V gene has CDR1 SQVTM and CDR2 ANQGSEA. The CDR3 consists of 11 residues. The CDR3 loop is CSAVGANEQFF.

CDR3 sequence: CASSQGVRWDYGYTF. The V and J genes are TRBV3-1 and TRBJ1-2. Germline-derived CDR1 and CDR2 are LGHDT and YNNKEL (reference sequence). This CDR3 has 15 residues.

J is TRBJ2-5 and V is TRBV7-3; the TRBD1 assignment by TCRdb is unverifiable without DNA. From germline, CDR1 is SGHTA and CDR2 FQGTGA. This CDR3 spans 14 amino acids. The CDR3 loop is CASSSGNFQETQYF.

This chain uses TRBV24-1 with TRBJ2-1; absent DNA, TCRdb's TRBD1 call cannot be checked. Germline CDR1 is KGHDR and CDR2 is SFDVKD. There are 13 residues in the CDR3. The CDR3 reads CATSEDPRGEQFF.